The rows below give T cell receptor beta chains drawn from one sample of a study of blood T cells in healthy people across ages. TCRdb redid the calling of the 5' RACE reads with MiXCR, one entry per CDR3 protein. The table records 1.8 million or so distinct CDR3 sequences, roughly two fifths of them present only once. Sequenced input: blood. The receptors here all came from a human donor in good health. CDR3s include the opening cysteine and the closing phenylalanine or tryptophan. A D gene is named only where the DNA matches it firmly. The size of a clone is reported for some rows only, either as once, few or many, or as a class for expanded clones.

J | V | size | length | D | DNA | CDR3
TRBJ2-7 | TRBV7-9 | - | 14 | TRBD1 | TGTGCCAGCAGCTCCGTGGACAGGGTCTACGAGCAGTACTTC | CASSSVDRVYEQYF
TRBJ2-3 | TRBV5-1 | few | 13 | - | TGCGCCAGCATGGCCCTCTACACAGATACGCAGTATTTT | CASMALYTDTQYF
TRBJ2-1 | TRBV7-9 | - | 14 | - | TGTGCCAGCAGCTACGGGACCAAAAACAATGAGCAGTTCTTC | CASSYGTKNNEQFF
TRBJ2-3 | TRBV28 | once | 12 | - | TGTGCCAGCAGTGATTACGGAGATACGCAGTATTTT | CASSDYGDTQYF
TRBJ1-2 | TRBV29-1 | - | 13 | TRBD1 | TGCAGCGTAGATCGACAGGGAAAGGAGGGCTACACCTTC | CSVDRQGKEGYTF
TRBJ1-2 | TRBV29-1 | many | 14 | - | TGCAGCGCAGCGAAGAGACAGACTAACTATGGCTACACCTTC | CSAAKRQTNYGYTF
TRBJ2-1 | TRBV7-9 | - | 17 | - | TGTGCCAGCAGCTCTGTAATTCCCGGGGGGCCTGGGAATGAGCAGTTCTTC | CASSSVIPGGPGNEQFF
TRBJ2-2 | TRBV5-1 | - | 12 | - | TGCGCCAGCAGCAATCACACCGGGGAGCTGTTTTTT | CASSNHTGELFF
TRBJ1-1 | TRBV4-3 | - | 16 | - | TGCGCCAGCAGCCCTTCGATTACATCTGAGAACACTGAAGCTTTCTTT | CASSPSITSENTEAFF
TRBJ2-3 | TRBV20-1 | once | 16 | TRBD2 | TGCAGTGTTGGTAGCGGGGGGCCATCACCCACAGATACGCAGTATTTT | CSVGSGGPSPTDTQYF
TRBJ2-7 | TRBV28 | - | 15 | TRBD1 | TGTGCCAGCAGTCCGGGACAGGGTGAAGAGTACGAGCAGTACTTC | CASSPGQGEEYEQYF
TRBJ1-6 | TRBV15 | - | 15 | TRBD1 | TGTGCCACCAGCAGATCGGGACAGGATGGTTCACCCCTCCACTTT | CATSRSGQDGSPLHF
TRBJ1-2 | TRBV5-1 | - | 12 | - | TGCGCCAGCAGCTCTGACAGCCATGGCTACACCTTC | CASSSDSHGYTF
TRBJ2-5 | TRBV6-1 | - | 16 | TRBD2 | TGTGCCAGCAGTGAAGTACCAGGGACTAGCCGGGAGACCCAGTACTTC | CASSEVPGTSRETQYF
TRBJ2-1 | TRBV9 | - | 17 | - | TGTGCCAGCAGCGCCAGAAAATCCGGGACTAAGAGGGGGGAGCAGTTCTTC | CASSARKSGTKRGEQFF
TRBJ1-1 | TRBV29-1 | few | 16 | TRBD1 | TGCAGCGTTGAAGGTCGTATGAGGGGGCTCCGGAATGAAGCTTTCTTT | CSVEGRMRGLRNEAFF
TRBJ1-2 | TRBV7-2 | once | 17 | TRBD1 | TGTGCCAGCAGCCCGCGGGCGTCAGGGGGTACTAACTATGGCTACACCTTC | CASSPRASGGTNYGYTF
TRBJ1-4 | TRBV5-1 | - | 15 | TRBD1 | TGCGCCAGCAGCTTCCAGGGGGCGCAAAATGAAAAACTGTTTTTT | CASSFQGAQNEKLFF
TRBJ2-5 | TRBV11-2 | - | 17 | - | TGTGCCAGCAGCAGGACGGGACTCAAAAAGATCCAAGAGACCCAGTACTTC | CASSRTGLKKIQETQYF
TRBJ2-5 | TRBV5-6 | - | 12 | - | TGTGCCAGCAGCTTGGACAGCCAGAGGCAGTACTTC | CASSLDSQRQYF
TRBJ1-5 | TRBV7-2 | - | 15 | - | TGTGCCGGCAGCTCCGGGGGACGGATCAATCAGCCCCAGCATTTT | CAGSSGGRINQPQHF
TRBJ2-2 | TRBV5-1 | - | 14 | - | TGCGCCAGCAGCCCCCAGGGTCCCACCGGGGAGCTGTTTTTT | CASSPQGPTGELFF
TRBJ1-2 | TRBV28 | - | 15 | TRBD1 | TGTGCCAGCAGTTCACCCGGGACAGGGGGTAAGAGCTACACCTTC | CASSSPGTGGKSYTF
TRBJ2-1 | TRBV7-9 | once | 13 | TRBD2 | TGTGCCGGACGGACTAGCGGGAACGATGAGCAGTTCTTC | CAGRTSGNDEQFF
TRBJ1-2 | TRBV20-1 | - | 20 | TRBD1 | TGCAGTGCTAGAGATTACCAGGGTGGGGACAGACAAGTAACTAACTATGGCTACACCTTC | CSARDYQGGDRQVTNYGYTF
TRBJ1-1 | TRBV12-3/TRBV12-4 | many | 13 | - | TGTGCCAGCAGTCGCACAGCGAACACTGAAGCTTTCTTT | CASSRTANTEAFF
TRBJ2-3 | TRBV12-3/TRBV12-4 | - | 16 | TRBD1 | TGTGCCAGCAGTTCCAGGACAGGAATGAGGACAGATACGCAGTATTTT | CASSSRTGMRTDTQYF
TRBJ2-1 | TRBV27 | - | 15 | - | TGTGCCAGCAGCATACGAGGGCTAAAAAACAATGAGCAGTTCTTC | CASSIRGLKNNEQFF
TRBJ2-5 | TRBV20-1 | - | 11 | - | TGCAGCCCCTATCTACAAGAGACCCAGTACTTC | CSPYLQETQYF
TRBJ2-1 | TRBV4-1 | - | 16 | TRBD2 | TGCGCCAGCAGCCAAAGTCTAGCGGGGGGTTACAATGAGCAGTTCTTC | CASSQSLAGGYNEQFF
TRBJ2-7 | TRBV29-1 | many | 15 | - | TGCAGCGTAGTCTTCTACAGTACCAGCTCCTACGAGCAGTACTTC | CSVVFYSTSSYEQYF
TRBJ2-2 | TRBV5-1 | - | 16 | - | TGCGCCAGCAGCTTGGACCTACTACGGGGCACCGGGGAGCTGTTTTTT | CASSLDLLRGTGELFF
TRBJ2-5 | TRBV7-2 | few | 15 | - | TGTGCCAGCAGCTTACGACGGACAGTTAAAGAGACCCAGTACTTC | CASSLRRTVKETQYF
TRBJ1-1 | TRBV5-5 | - | 14 | TRBD1 | TGTGCCAGCAGCTTGGTACAGGGGGCACCCGAAGCTTTCTTT | CASSLVQGAPEAFF
TRBJ1-1 | TRBV6-2/TRBV6-3 | - | 15 | - | TGTGCCAGCAGTTACTCGAATCCAGGGTACACTGAAGCTTTCTTT | CASSYSNPGYTEAFF
TRBJ1-4 | TRBV4-3 | - | 14 | - | TGCGCCAGCAGCCAAAATGACGGGAATGAAAAACTGTTTTTT | CASSQNDGNEKLFF
TRBJ2-5 | TRBV6-6 | - | 13 | TRBD1 | TGTGCCAGCAGGGAACAGGGGGCGAAGACCCAGTACTTC | CASREQGAKTQYF
TRBJ1-6 | TRBV21-1 | - | 12 | - | TGTGCCAGCAGCAAGCCGAATTCACCCCTCCACTTT | CASSKPNSPLHF
TRBJ2-1 | TRBV7-2 | few | 14 | - | TGTGCCAGCAGCTTAGTTTTGGCGGAGGGCCAGCAGTTCTTC | CASSLVLAEGQQFF
TRBJ2-1 | TRBV11-2 | - | 16 | TRBD2 | TGTGCCAGCAGCTCCCTTAGCGGGGTCTCCTACAATGAGCAGTTCTTC | CASSSLSGVSYNEQFF
TRBJ1-5 | TRBV6-5 | few | 13 | - | TGTGCCAGCAGTGACAAGACAGATCAGCCCCAGCATTTT | CASSDKTDQPQHF
TRBJ2-1 | TRBV24-1 | - | 16 | - | TGTGCCACCAGTGATTTGGCGGGGCGAAACTACAATGAGCAGTTCTTC | CATSDLAGRNYNEQFF
TRBJ2-7 | TRBV15 | few | 13 | TRBD1 | TGTGCCACCAGCAGTGACAGGGACGACGAGCAGTACTTC | CATSSDRDDEQYF
TRBJ2-5 | TRBV13 | - | 17 | TRBD1 | TGTGCCAGCAGCTCCTCGGGTTGGACAGGGGGCGAAGAGACCCAGTACTTC | CASSSSGWTGGEETQYF
TRBJ2-3 | TRBV7-3 | - | 16 | TRBD1 | TGTGCCAGCAGCTTAATAGGGACAGGGGGCACAGATACGCAGTATTTT | CASSLIGTGGTDTQYF
TRBJ2-7 | TRBV3-1 | few | 12 | - | TGTGCCAGCAGCCACCCTTCGTCCGAGCAGTACTTC | CASSHPSSEQYF
TRBJ2-5 | TRBV5-1 | - | 16 | - | - | CASTFGSNEPHYEQYF
TRBJ2-6 | TRBV27 | few | 17 | - | TGTGCCAGCAGTTTGGGTCCGGGGAGCTCTGGGGCCAACGTCCTGACTTTC | CASSLGPGSSGANVLTF
TRBJ1-2 | TRBV10-2 | - | 16 | TRBD1 | TGCGCCAGCAGCCCCAATCGGGACAGTACTAACTATGGCTACACCTTC | CASSPNRDSTNYGYTF
TRBJ2-5 | TRBV6-6 | few | 15 | - | TGTGCCAGCAGAGGAACCTGGACAGTCTCCGAGACCCAGTACTTC | CASRGTWTVSETQYF
TRBJ2-7 | TRBV4-1 | - | 14 | TRBD2 | TGCGCCAGCCGGACTAGCGGGGTACACAATGAGCAGTACTTC | CASRTSGVHNEQYF
TRBJ2-5 | TRBV6-5 | - | 16 | TRBD2 | TGTGCCAGCAGAATAGCGGGGACCATATCCCAAGAGACCCAGTACTTC | CASRIAGTISQETQYF
TRBJ2-4 | TRBV6-2/TRBV6-3 | once | 18 | TRBD1 | TGTGCCAGCAGTCCCACCGGGACAGGGGCCGGGGCCAAAAACATTCAGTACTTC | CASSPTGTGAGAKNIQYF
TRBJ1-6 | TRBV7-9 | - | 16 | - | TGTGCCAGCAGCCGCACGGTGGGGCATAATAATTCACCCCTCCACTTT | CASSRTVGHNNSPLHF
TRBJ2-1 | TRBV20-1 | - | 15 | TRBD2 | TGCAGTGCTGATCCCGGGACTAGCTCCTACAATGAGCAGTTCTTC | CSADPGTSSYNEQFF
TRBJ2-7 | TRBV27 | - | 14 | - | TGTGCCAGCAGTTATGCTCCGGTAGGTTACGCGCAGTACTTC | CASSYAPVGYAQYF
TRBJ2-1 | TRBV7-9 | - | 13 | TRBD1 | TGTGCCAGCAGCCCTACGGACAGGGAAGAGCAGTTCTTC | CASSPTDREEQFF
TRBJ1-6 | TRBV12-3/TRBV12-4 | - | 14 | - | TGTGCCAGCAGTTTAGGGGGAGATGACTCACCCCTCCACTTT | CASSLGGDDSPLHF
TRBJ2-3 | TRBV15 | - | 12 | - | TGTGCCACCAGCAGAACCGTCGGTACGCAGTATTTT | CATSRTVGTQYF